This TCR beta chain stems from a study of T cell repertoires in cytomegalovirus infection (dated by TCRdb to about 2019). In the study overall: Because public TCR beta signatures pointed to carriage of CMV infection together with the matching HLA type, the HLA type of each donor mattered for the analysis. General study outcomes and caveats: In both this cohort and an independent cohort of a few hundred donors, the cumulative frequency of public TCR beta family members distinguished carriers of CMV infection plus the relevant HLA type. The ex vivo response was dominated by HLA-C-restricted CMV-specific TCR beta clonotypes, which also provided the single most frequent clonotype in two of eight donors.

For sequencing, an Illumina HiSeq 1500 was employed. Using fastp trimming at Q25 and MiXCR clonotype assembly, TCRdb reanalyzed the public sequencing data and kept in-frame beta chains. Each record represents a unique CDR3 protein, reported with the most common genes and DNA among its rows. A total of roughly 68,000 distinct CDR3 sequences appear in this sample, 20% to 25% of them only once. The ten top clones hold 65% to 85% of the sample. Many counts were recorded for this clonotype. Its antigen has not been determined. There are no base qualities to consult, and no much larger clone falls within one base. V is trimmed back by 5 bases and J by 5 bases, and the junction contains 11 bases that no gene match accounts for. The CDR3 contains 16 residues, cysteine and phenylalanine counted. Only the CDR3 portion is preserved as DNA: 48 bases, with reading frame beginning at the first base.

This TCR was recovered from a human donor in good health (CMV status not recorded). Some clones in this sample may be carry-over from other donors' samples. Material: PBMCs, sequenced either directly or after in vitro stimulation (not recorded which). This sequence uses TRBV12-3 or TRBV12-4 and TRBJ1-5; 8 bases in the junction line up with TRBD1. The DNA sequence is TGTGCCAGCAGTCCTACGGACAGGGCCCGATATCAGCCCCAGCATTTT. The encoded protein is CASSPTDRARYQPQHF.